The rows below give T cell receptor beta chains drawn from one sample of a study of T cells in Graves' hyperthyroidism and ophthalmopathy. A single record per CDR3 protein comes from TCRdb applying MiXCR to the multiplex PCR reads. The table shows roughly 600,000 distinct CDR3 sequences, with about 14% occurring only once. The specimen sequenced was blood. All receptors come from a woman aged 50 to 60 with Graves' ophthalmopathy. The conserved cysteine and the conserved F or W are not part of the CDR3 here.

>TRBV12-3/TRBV12-4|15|TRBJ2-7
ASSPPGASFNRDEQY
>TRBV3-1|10|TRBJ2-5
ASSHGTSGKY
>TRBV3-2|14|TRBJ2-7
ASSQDATSGRVEQY
>TRBV20-1|13|TRBJ2-2
SATLAGDRGGELF
>TRBV18|12|TRBJ2-7
ASRTPQGAGEQY
>TRBV20-1|9|TRBJ1-1
SARGDSEAF
>TRBV24-1|11|TRBJ2-1
ASGTGAWDEQF
>TRBV12-3/TRBV12-4|12|TRBJ1-1
ASRQTGGLAEAF
>TRBV19|10|TRBJ1-2
ASSLGFYGYT
>TRBV20-1|11|TRBJ2-7
SARDYSSYEQH
>TRBV20-1|12|TRBJ1-1
SAIKRTGGTEAF
>TRBV27|12|TRBJ2-7
ASSLVAGGNEQY
>TRBV12-3/TRBV12-4|11|TRBJ2-1
ASGVQGVAEQF
>TRBV27|13|TRBJ1-4
ASSSLTGESEKLF
>TRBV20-1|13|TRBJ2-3
SARGALHSTDTQC
>TRBV5-1|11|TRBJ1-5
ASSLNTNQPQH
>TRBV7-2|12|TRBJ1-2
ASSRAGANYGYT
>TRBV20-1|11|TRBJ2-3
SWLWRITDTQY
>TRBV7-3|14|TRBJ2-1
ASSSFPWETRNEQF
>TRBV28|16|TRBJ2-1
ASSFVSGRTGSYNEQF
>TRBV6-6|11|TRBJ1-2
ASSYSISYGYT
>TRBV29-1|11|TRBJ2-7
SVLRDVSYEQY
>TRBV29-1|11|TRBJ2-7
SVLAGGVYEQY
>TRBV6-5|10|TRBJ1-3
ASSSQSNTIY
>TRBV6-5|9|TRBJ1-2
ASSYGGGYT
>TRBV7-8|13|TRBJ2-7
ASSTRRHDTYEQY
>TRBV24-1|13|TRBJ2-1
ATSDSWTGGGEQF
>TRBV7-9|13|TRBJ2-7
ASSAPGLASNEQY
>TRBV11-1|12|TRBJ2-1
ASSLVLAGAEQF
>TRBV20-1|9|TRBJ2-3
SAEGRDTQY
>TRBV20-1|12|TRBJ2-1
SARDHRGHNEQF
>TRBV20-1|9|TRBJ2-7
SQPGVYEQY
>TRBV5-1|13|TRBJ2-7
ASSVGGNPLYEQY
>TRBV7-3|13|TRBJ2-1
ASSHGQGTYNEQF
>TRBV5-1|11|TRBJ1-4
ASSTRTGEKLF
>TRBV7-9|12|TRBJ1-4
ASSPGTGGEKLF
>TRBV24-1|11|TRBJ1-2
ATRGTGDYGYT
>TRBV18|12|TRBJ2-1
ASAQGGGYNEQF
>TRBV18|11|TRBJ1-4
ASSPMGNEKLF
>TRBV20-1|12|TRBJ2-3
SAPTDGSTDTQY
>TRBV5-1|10|TRBJ2-1
ASSTGTSEQF
>TRBV30|13|TRBJ2-3
AWSVRGFRLDTQY